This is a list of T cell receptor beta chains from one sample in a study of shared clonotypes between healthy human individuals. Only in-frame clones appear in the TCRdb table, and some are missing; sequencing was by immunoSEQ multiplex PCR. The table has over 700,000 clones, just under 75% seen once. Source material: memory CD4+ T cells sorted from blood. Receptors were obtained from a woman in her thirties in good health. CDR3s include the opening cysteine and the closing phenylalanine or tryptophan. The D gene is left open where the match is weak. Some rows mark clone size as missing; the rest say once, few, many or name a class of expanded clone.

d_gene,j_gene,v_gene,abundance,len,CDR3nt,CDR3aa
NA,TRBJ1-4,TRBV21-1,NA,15,TGTGCCAGCAGCAAATATCGGTCGTTAGATGAAAAACTGTTTTTT,CASSKYRSLDEKLFF
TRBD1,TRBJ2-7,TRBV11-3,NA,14,TGTGCCAGCAGCCTGGGACAGGCGTCCTACGAGCAGTACTTC,CASSLGQASYEQYF
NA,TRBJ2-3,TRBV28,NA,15,TGTGCCAGCAGTTTAGGAACAGCAGGTTTGGGTACGCAGTATTTT,CASSLGTAGLGTQYF
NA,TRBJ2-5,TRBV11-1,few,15,TGTGCCAGCAGCTTAAGACTCCTAGGAGGGGAGACCCAGTACTTC,CASSLRLLGGETQYF
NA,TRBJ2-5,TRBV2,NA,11,TGTGCCCAAAGGCCCGGCGAGACCCAGTACTTC,CAQRPGETQYF
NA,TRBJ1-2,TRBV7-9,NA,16,TGTGCCAGCAGCCCCGGACAGATTTCACCCAACTATGGCTACACCTTC,CASSPGQISPNYGYTF
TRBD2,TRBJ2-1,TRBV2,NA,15,TGTGCCAGCAGTGAGGTAATAGCGGGAGCCGATGAGCAGTTCTTC,CASSEVIAGADEQFF
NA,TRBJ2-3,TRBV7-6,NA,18,TGTGCCAGCAGCCAAACGGGGTGGGGAACTCCCCGCACAGATACGCAGTATTTT,CASSQTGWGTPRTDTQYF
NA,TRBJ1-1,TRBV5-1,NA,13,TGCGCCAGCAGCTTGGGGGTGGACACTGAAGCTTTCTTT,CASSLGVDTEAFF
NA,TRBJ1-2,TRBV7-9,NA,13,TGTGCCGCCTCGGCAGGAGCTAACTATGGCTACACCTTC,CAASAGANYGYTF
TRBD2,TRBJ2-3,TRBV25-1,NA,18,TGTGCCAGCAGTGAATCCCCACACTCGGGAGGACGGGCAGATACGCAGTATTTT,CASSESPHSGGRADTQYF
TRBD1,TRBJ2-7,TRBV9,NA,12,TGTGCCAGCAGCGGACAGGGATACGAGCAGTACTTC,CASSGQGYEQYF
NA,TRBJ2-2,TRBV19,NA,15,TGTGCCAGTAGTATAAGCGGGCGAAACACCGGGGAGCTGTTTTTT,CASSISGRNTGELFF